This T cell receptor beta chain comes out of a study of OX40 agonist ivuxolimab in advanced cancers. Study at large: At 0.01 to 10 mg/kg, ivuxolimab was administered intravenously to patients every 2 weeks.

Measured with immunoSEQ multiplex PCR; TCRdb has only the in-frame clones, and not every one. The data contain tens of thousands of clones, 88% of them singletons. Worth noting for this clone: What it recognizes is unknown.

Blood sampling took place at baseline, cycle 4 day 1, and cycle 7 day 1. With 0 bases clipped from V and 4 bases from J, the junction kept 9 bases outside the gene matches. CDR3 length: 16 amino acids. Germline lookup yields CDR1 LGHNA and CDR2 YSLEER. General study points: CD4+ and CD8+ T cells in blood underwent clonal expansion by week 6 at 0.1 to 3.0 mg/kg.

The sequencing used CD4+ or CD8+ T cells sorted from blood, collected in a trial of the OX40 agonist ivuxolimab. The origin of this receptor is an adult with an advanced solid tumor such as melanoma, head and neck, liver or kidney cancer. The rearrangement links TRBV4-3 to TRBJ2-7; 7 bases are shared with TRBD1. The CDR3 loop reads CASSQDRTGDGYEQYF. The CDR3 bases are TGCGCCAGCAGCCAAGATAGGACAGGCGACGGGTACGAGCAGTACTTC.